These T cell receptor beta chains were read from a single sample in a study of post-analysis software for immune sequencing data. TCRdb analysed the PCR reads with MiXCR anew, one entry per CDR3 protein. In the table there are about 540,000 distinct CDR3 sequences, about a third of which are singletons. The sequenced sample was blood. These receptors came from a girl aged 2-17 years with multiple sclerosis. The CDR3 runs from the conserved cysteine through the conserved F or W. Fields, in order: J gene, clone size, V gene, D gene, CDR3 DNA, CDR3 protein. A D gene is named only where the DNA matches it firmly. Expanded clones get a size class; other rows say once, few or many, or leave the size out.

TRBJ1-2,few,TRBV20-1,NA,TGCCGCACGACGGGGACCGCGGGCCCCCCGGGATATGGCTACACCTTC,CRTTGTAGPPGYGYTF
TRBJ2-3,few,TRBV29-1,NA,TGCAGCGTTGGCGGCAGGGGGGGCACAGATACGCAGTATTTT,CSVGGRGGTDTQYF
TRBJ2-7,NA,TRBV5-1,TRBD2,TGCGCCAGCAGCTTCGGACTAGCGGGGGTCAGGAGCTCCTACGAGCAGTACTTC,CASSFGLAGVRSSYEQYF
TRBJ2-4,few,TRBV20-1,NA,TGCAGTGCTGCCTGGCACGGCCTCGAAGCCAAAAACATTCAGTACTTC,CSAAWHGLEAKNIQYF
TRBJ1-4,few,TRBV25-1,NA,TGTGCCAGCAGTGATAGAGGACAGCGGATGGCCGAGGGCAATGAAAAACTGTTTTTT,CASSDRGQRMAEGNEKLFF
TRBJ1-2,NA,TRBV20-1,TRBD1,TGCAGTGCTAGAAACCGTTGGACAGGGGGTGACTACACCTTC,CSARNRWTGGDYTF
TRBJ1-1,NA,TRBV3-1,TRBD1,TGTGCCAGCAGCCCCACGACAGGGGGAGGGACTGAAGCTTTCTTT,CASSPTTGGGTEAFF
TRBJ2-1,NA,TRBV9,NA,TGTGGCAGCAGCTCAACAGCGGACTACAGTGAGCAGTTCTTC,CGSSSTADYSEQFF
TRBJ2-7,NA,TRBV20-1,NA,TGTAGTGCTAGCCCAGGACAGTCCTACGAGCAGTACTTC,CSASPGQSYEQYF
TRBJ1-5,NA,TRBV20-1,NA,TGCAGTGCAAGCCCACCCACTTATAGCAATCAGCCCCAGCATTTT,CSASPPTYSNQPQHF
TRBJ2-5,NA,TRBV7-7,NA,TGTGCCAGCAGCTCCGATCTTGGGGGAGAGACCCAGTACTTC,CASSSDLGGETQYF
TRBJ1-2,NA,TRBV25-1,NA,TGTGCCAGCAGATGGGACGGCCCTAACTATGGCTACACCTTC,CASRWDGPNYGYTF
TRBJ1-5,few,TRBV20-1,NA,TGCAGTGCTAGAGATCGCGGGGGGGCCCAGCCCCAGCATTTT,CSARDRGGAQPQHF
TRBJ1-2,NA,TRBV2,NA,TGTGCCAGCAGTGGTTCAGGCCTTAACTATGGCTACACCTTC,CASSGSGLNYGYTF
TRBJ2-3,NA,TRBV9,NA,TGTGCCAGCACCTCGACAGCTAGCACAGATACGCAGTATTTT,CASTSTASTDTQYF
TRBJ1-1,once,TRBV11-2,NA,TGTGCCAGCAGCTTAGAAGTGGTCATGAACACTGAAGCTTTCTTT,CASSLEVVMNTEAFF
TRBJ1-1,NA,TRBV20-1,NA,TGCAGTGCTAGAGATGGGATTGAAGCTTTCTTT,CSARDGIEAFF
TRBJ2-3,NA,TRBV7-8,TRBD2,TGTGCCAGCAGCTTTGGTAGCGGGAGAGATACGCAGTATTTT,CASSFGSGRDTQYF
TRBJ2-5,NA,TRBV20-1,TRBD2,TGCAGTGCTAGAATTGGGACTAGCGGCCAAGAGACCCAGTACTTC,CSARIGTSGQETQYF
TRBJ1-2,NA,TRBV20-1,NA,TGCAGTGCTCACGATGGTAGGGACGGTGGTAACTATGGCTACACCTTC,CSAHDGRDGGNYGYTF
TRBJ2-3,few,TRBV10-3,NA,TGTGCCATCAGTGAAGGCGCGGGGCCTAGCACAGATACGCAGTATTTT,CAISEGAGPSTDTQYF
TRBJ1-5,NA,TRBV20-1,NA,TGCAGTGCTAGAGATGTAGGCAGGCCCGATAGCAATCAGCCCCAGCATTTT,CSARDVGRPDSNQPQHF
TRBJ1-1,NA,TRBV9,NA,TGTGCCAGCAGCGAACGCGAAGGGGTTGAAGCTTTCTTT,CASSEREGVEAFF
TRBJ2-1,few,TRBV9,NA,TGTGCCAGCAGCTTCCATCGGGGGGCAGGGGCGGGCGAGCAGTTCTTC,CASSFHRGAGAGEQFF
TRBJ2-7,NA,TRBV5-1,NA,TGCGCCAGCAGCTTGTTTCTGGGCAACTACGAGCAGTACTTC,CASSLFLGNYEQYF
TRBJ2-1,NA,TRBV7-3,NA,TGTGCCAGCAGCCAGGGGAGCTACAATGAGCAGTTCTTC,CASSQGSYNEQFF
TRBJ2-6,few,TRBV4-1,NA,TGCGCCAGCAGCCAAGTTCTCAGGGGGGCCAACGTCCTGACTTTC,CASSQVLRGANVLTF
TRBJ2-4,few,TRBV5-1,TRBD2,TGCGCCAGCAGCGCCGCAAGCGGGGAGGTCATTCAGTACTTC,CASSAASGEVIQYF
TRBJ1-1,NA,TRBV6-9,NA,TGTGCCAGCGGGGGGGCACAGGCGTTCCCCACTGAAGCTTTCTTT,CASGGAQAFPTEAFF
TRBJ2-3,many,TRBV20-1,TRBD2,TGCAGTGCTAGAGTCCTAGCGGGGGTAGATACGCAGTATTTT,CSARVLAGVDTQYF
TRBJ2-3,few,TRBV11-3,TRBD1,TGTGCCAGCAGCCTGTCGACAGGGCCCCGGGATACGCAGTATTTT,CASSLSTGPRDTQYF
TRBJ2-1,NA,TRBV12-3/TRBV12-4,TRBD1,TGTGCCAGCAGTTCCGGACAGGGCCCCTACAATGAGCAGTTCTTC,CASSSGQGPYNEQFF
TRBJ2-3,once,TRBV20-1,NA,TGCAGTGCTAGACTCCCGGGGAGGTGGACAGATACGCAGTATTTT,CSARLPGRWTDTQYF
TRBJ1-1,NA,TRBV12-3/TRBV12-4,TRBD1,TGTGCCAGCAGTTTGGACAGGATAGAAGCTTTCTTT,CASSLDRIEAFF
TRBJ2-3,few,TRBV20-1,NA,TGCAGCGAGGTGGGGCTGGATCGGGGGGATACGCAGTATTTT,CSEVGLDRGDTQYF
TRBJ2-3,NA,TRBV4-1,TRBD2,TGCGCCAGCAGCCCCTCCCTAGCGGGGGACACAGATACGCAGTATTTT,CASSPSLAGDTDTQYF
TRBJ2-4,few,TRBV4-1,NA,TGCGCCAGCAACCAAGGGGCGTCGAACATTCAGTACTTC,CASNQGASNIQYF
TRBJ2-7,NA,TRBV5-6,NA,TGTGCCAGCAGCGCTTCAGGGGTGGACTACGAGCAGTACTTC,CASSASGVDYEQYF
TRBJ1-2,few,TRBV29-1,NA,TGCAGCGTGGAGTCCCGGGGCCCGTATGGCTACACCTTC,CSVESRGPYGYTF
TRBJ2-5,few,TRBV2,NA,TGTGCCAGCAGTAGCCGGGGGTTCCCAGAAGAGACCCAGTACTTC,CASSSRGFPEETQYF
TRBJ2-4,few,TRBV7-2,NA,TGTGCCAGCAGCTTAGAGATAGCCAAAAACATTCAGTACTTC,CASSLEIAKNIQYF
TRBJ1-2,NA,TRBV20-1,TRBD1,TGCAGCGCTAGATGGGGGGGACAGGGCTTTGGCTACACCTTC,CSARWGGQGFGYTF
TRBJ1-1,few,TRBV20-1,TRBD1,TGCAGTGCTAGATCCGGGACAGCAAAAGAAGCTTTCTTT,CSARSGTAKEAFF
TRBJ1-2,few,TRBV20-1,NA,TGCAGTGCTAGCGGGCCCCCTTCTAGCTATGGCTACACCTTC,CSASGPPSSYGYTF
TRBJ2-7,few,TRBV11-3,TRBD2,TGTGCCAGCAGCTTAGCCCCTGGGGCGAGGGACTACTCTTGGGAGCAGTACTTC,CASSLAPGARDYSWEQYF
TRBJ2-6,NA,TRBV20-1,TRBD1,TGCAGTGCTCCCACCGGGACAGGGACAAGCTCTGGGGCCAACGTCCTGACTTTC,CSAPTGTGTSSGANVLTF
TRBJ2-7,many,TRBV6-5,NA,TGTGCCAGCACCGCCACAGGTGTTAGCTCCTACGAGCAGTACTTC,CASTATGVSSYEQYF
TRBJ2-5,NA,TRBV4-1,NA,TGCGCCATCTCGCCGGAGGTCGGAAGAGAGACCCAGTACTTC,CAISPEVGRETQYF
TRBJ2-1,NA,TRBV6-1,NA,TGTGCCAGCAGTGAAAACCGGGGTCGGAATGAGCAGTTCTTC,CASSENRGRNEQFF
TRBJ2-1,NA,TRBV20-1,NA,TGCAGTGCCGAACCCAGGGTGGAGAATGAGCAGTTCTTC,CSAEPRVENEQFF